The clone carrying this TCR beta chain has more than one count but fewer than ten. The antigen is unknown. The data were obtained in a study of chemoradiotherapy in HPV16-positive cancers. The method was immunoSEQ multiplex PCR; TCRdb's version includes in-frame clones alone and lacks a portion of them. The data contain more than 9,000 clones, approximately 85% of them seen just once; the ten biggest clones take up 2.5%. Overall study findings and caveats: Non-HPV-specific T cells did not expand in tumors during treatment, whereas candidate HPV-specific clones and E7-related motifs did.

Germline CDR1 SGHDT, CDR2 YYEEEE. With 3 bases removed from V and 6 bases from J, the gap between germline ends came to 7 bases. The CDR3 is made up of 12 amino acids. The material was blood, obtained from a patient who underwent chemoradiotherapy. The genes are TRBV5-6 and TRBJ2-1; D ambiguous. The sequence came from a human donor with HPV-associated anogenital cancer. Written as DNA, the CDR3 is TGTGCCAGCAGCTGGCTGAGCAATGAGCAGTTCTTC. Translated, it gives CASSWLSNEQFF.